Listed here is a single TCR beta chain. The source of the sample is a study of blood T cell repertoires in COVID-19. The overall study: The samples span acute and convalescent COVID-19 from the United States, Italy and Spain.

Study processing details: Amplification with reference gene primers provided the estimates of nucleated cell counts. Repertoires were generated with immunoSEQ multiplex PCR, while TCRdb's copy carries only in-frame clones and drops some. The V and J calls and the clone size are those of that table, but D and trimming were determined from the DNA. The table lists some 220,000 clones, 85% of them singletons. V was pared by 5 bases and J by 3 bases, with 10 bases between. In germline, CDR1 is SGHTA, CDR2 FQGTGA. The CDR3 length is 13 residues. The chain uses TRBV7-3 and TRBJ1-1; D unclear. Sequencing input: peripheral blood. This clonotype was sampled from a man over 45 with COVID-19, enrolled during active disease. The CDR3 loop is CASSLRGDTEAFF. In DNA, the CDR3 is TGTGCCAGCAGCCTCCGCGGGGACACTGAAGCTTTCTTT.